The 28 T cell receptor beta chains listed next were all sequenced from one sample in a study of OX40 agonist ivuxolimab in advanced cancers. Assay used: immunoSEQ multiplex PCR; TCRdb lists only in-frame clones, some missing. The sample yields around 35,000 clones, roughly 84% seen once. This specimen was CD4+ or CD8+ T cells sorted from blood, taken in a trial of the OX40 agonist ivuxolimab. All receptors come from an adult with an advanced solid tumor such as melanoma, head and neck, liver or kidney cancer.

The chain links TRBV7-9 to TRBJ1-5; D gene uncertain. V was cut by 5 bases and J by 0 bases, with 17 bases left in between. The CDR3 spans 17 residues. Germline V gene sequence: CDR1 SEHNR, CDR2 FQNEAQ (reference sequence). The DNA of the CDR3 is TGTGCCAGCAGCCCCGGGCTGGGAAGCACTAGCAATCAGCCCCAGCATTTT. This translates into CASSPGLGSTSNQPQHF.

The gene calls are TRBV7-9 and TRBJ2-1; D is perhaps TRBD1 (5 bases). The V gene lost 0 bases and the J gene lost 8 bases, with 11 bases spanning the gap. This CDR3 comprises 14 residues. Germline assignment: CDR1 SEHNR and CDR2 FQNEAQ (reference sequence). As DNA, the CDR3 is TGTGCCAGCAGCTTAGCGAGGACAACAGATGAGCAGTTCTTC. It specifies CASSLARTTDEQFF. The full variable domain, its missing parts supplied by reference TRBV7-9 and TRBJ2-1, is DTGVSQNPRHKITKRGQNVTFRCDPISEHNRLYWYRQTLGQGPEFLTYFQNEAQLEKSRLLSDRFSAERPKGSFSTLEIQRTEQGDSAMYLCASSLARTTDEQFFGPGTRLTVL.

The V and J genes are TRBV5-6 and TRBJ2-2; TRBD1 aligns across 8 bases. Germline assignment: CDR1 SGHDT and CDR2 YYEEEE. This CDR3 has 14 residues. V was clipped by 4 bases and J by 7 bases; unmatched bases: 6. The CDR3 reads CASSEQGAGGELFF. In DNA form, the CDR3 reads TGTGCCAGCAGCGAGCAGGGGGCAGGCGGGGAGCTGTTTTTT.

The chain joins TRBV30 to TRBJ2-7; D remains unclear. Deletions cut 5 bases from V and 4 bases from J, with 21 bases between. The CDR3 runs 15 residues. Germline assignment: CDR1 GTSNPN and CDR2 SVGIG (reference sequence). The CDR3 region is CAWDSGEVTTYEQYF. The CDR3 region has the DNA TGTGCCTGGGATTCAGGTGAGGTTACGACTTACGAGCAGTACTTC.

The chain joins TRBV30 to TRBJ1-1; D is possibly TRBD1 (6 bases). Trimming left V 0 bases short and J 1 base short, with 6 bases between. Germline V gene data show CDR1 as GTSNPN and CDR2 as SVGIG (reference sequence). The CDR3 loop spans 13 amino acids. The chain's CDR3 is CAWSVQGNTEAFF. DNA for the CDR3: TGTGCCTGGAGTGTACAGGGGAACACTGAAGCTTTCTTT.

In DNA, the CDR3 is TGTGCCAGTAGTATCCTGACAGACCCCCTAAGGGGCTACACCTTC. Amino acid sequence: CASSILTDPLRGYTF. This rearrangement joins TRBV19 to TRBJ1-2, with a weak D call TRBD1 (5 bases). Trimming removed 3 bases at V and 8 bases at J, with 19 bases between. Germline loops: CDR1 LNHDA, CDR2 SQIVND (reference sequence). This CDR3 contains 15 residues.

This clone was counted a single time. The chain employs TRBV9 and TRBJ2-7; 10 nucleotides agree with TRBD2. Germline CDR1 SGDLS, CDR2 YYNGEE. J was trimmed by 2 bases and V by 0 bases; bases with no gene match: 5. This CDR3 comprises 16 residues. The CDR3 loop reads CASSVATSGGAYEQYF. The CDR3 DNA reads TGTGCCAGCAGCGTAGCTACGAGCGGGGGGGCCTACGAGCAGTACTTC.

The chain joins TRBV4-3 to TRBJ1-4, with 9 bases that match TRBD1. The germline V gene has CDR1 LGHNA and CDR2 YSLEER. V shed 1 base and J 3 bases; nucleotides not matched to a gene: 0. The length of the CDR3 is 15 residues. CDR3 DNA: TGCGCCAGCAGCCAAGGGACAGGGGCTAATGAAAAACTGTTTTTT. This sequence encodes CASSQGTGANEKLFF.

The chain combines TRBV6-5 with TRBJ2-1, with 7 bases identical to TRBD1. The CDR3 contains 14 residues. V shed 4 bases and J 0 bases; nucleotides not matched to a gene: 0. The germline CDR1 and CDR2 sequences are MNHEY and SVGAGI. The CDR3 nucleotides read TGTGCCAGCAGTTGGGACAGCTCCTACAATGAGCAGTTCTTC. Protein sequence: CASSWDSSYNEQFF.

This clone counts as medium-sized (0.01 to 0.1%). The rearrangement joins TRBV19 to TRBJ2-7; the match to TRBD1 covers 10 bases. CDR1 and CDR2 from the germline V gene are LNHDA and SQIVND (reference sequence). Trimming at V came to 5 bases and at J to 4 bases, leaving 8 bases not matched to a gene. This CDR3 comprises 15 residues. The CDR3 coding sequence is TGTGCCAGTAGTTCCGGGACAGGGGCGAGGTACGAGCAGTACTTC. Amino acid sequence: CASSSGTGARYEQYF.

The chain links TRBV7-9 to TRBJ1-1; 7 positions agree with TRBD1. The CDR3 runs 18 residues. Germline trimming cut 5 bases from V and 3 bases from J; bases unmatched to any gene: 18. Germline V gene lookup returns CDR1 SEHNR and CDR2 FQNEAQ (reference sequence). The CDR3, as DNA: TGTGCCAGCAGCGCCCGGAGGGGGCGAGTCGCTCCGGACACTGAAGCTTTCTTT. It specifies CASSARRGRVAPDTEAFF.

The rearrangement links TRBV7-6 to TRBJ2-2; maybe TRBD2 (6 bases). The V and J ends lost 3 bases and 5 bases respectively, with 16 bases between them. Germline assignment: CDR1 SGHVS and CDR2 FNYEAQ. This CDR3 comprises 16 residues. DNA for the CDR3: TGTGCCAGCAGCTTCTGGTCGAGGGCGGGGACCGGGGAGCTGTTTTTT. Translation gives CASSFWSRAGTGELFF.

The chain combines TRBV7-9 with TRBJ2-7; D remains unclear. The V gene's germline CDR1 is SEHNR and CDR2 FQNEAQ (reference sequence). CDR3 length: 13 amino acids. The V end was cut by 2 bases, the J end by 3 bases, with 8 bases between. The CDR3 DNA reads TGTGCCAGCAGCTTATACAGTTACTACGAGCAGTACTTC. It yields the protein CASSLYSYYEQYF.

V usage is TRBV5-6 and J usage is TRBJ1-5; 7 nucleotides align to TRBD1. The CDR3 has 15 amino acids. Trimming removed 2 bases from V and 2 bases from J; junction bases left unmatched: 4. The V gene's germline CDR1 is SGHDT and CDR2 YYEEEE. CDR3 DNA: TGTGCCAGCAGCTTTGGAGGGGGCGGCAATCAGCCCCAGCATTTT. Amino acid sequence: CASSFGGGGNQPQHF.

CDR3 DNA: TGCGCCAGCAGCCACGGGACTAGCGGGGAGGATGAGCAGTTCTTC. Translated, it gives CASSHGTSGEDEQFF. V usage is TRBV5-1 and J usage is TRBJ2-1; TRBD2 matches 13 bases. The CDR3 loop spans 15 amino acids. V lost 4 bases, J lost 8 bases, and 6 bases stayed unmatched. Germline CDR1 SGHRS, CDR2 YFSETQ. Looking up the rest from reference TRBV5-1 and TRBJ2-1 gives the full variable domain: KAGVTQTPRYLIKTRGQQVTLSCSPISGHRSVSWYQQTPGQGLQFLFEYFSETQRNKGNFPGRFSGRQFSNSRSEMNVSTLELGDSALYLCASSHGTSGEDEQFFGPGTRLTVL.

The chain links TRBV5-6 to TRBJ1-5, with D hard to call. The ends were cut back, 2 bases at V and 4 bases at J, with 4 bases in the middle. This CDR3 region has 12 residues. Germline-derived CDR1 and CDR2 are SGHDT and YYEEEE. DNA of the CDR3: TGTGCCAGCAGCTTAGGGAATCAGCCCCAGCATTTT. Residues: CASSLGNQPQHF. Drawing the rest from reference TRBV5-6 and TRBJ1-5, the complete variable domain is DAGVTQSPTHLIKTRGQQVTLRCSPKSGHDTVSWYQQALGQGPQFIFQYYEEEERQRGNFPDRFSGHQFPNYSSELNVNALLLGDSALYLCASSLGNQPQHFGDGTRLSIL.

The genes are TRBV25-1 and TRBJ1-1, with a weak D call TRBD1 (5 bases). Trimming removed 3 bases at V and 0 bases at J, with 11 bases between. Germline CDR1 MGHDK, CDR2 SYGVNS. The CDR3 covers 15 residues. The CDR3 protein is CASSDLDSMNTEAFF. CDR3 in DNA: TGTGCCAGCAGTGATCTAGACAGCATGAACACTGAAGCTTTCTTT.

V gene TRBV5-4 combines with J gene TRBJ2-1, with D tentatively TRBD2 (5 bases). V was trimmed by 4 bases and J by 0 bases, leaving 14 bases between them. CDR1 is SGHNT, CDR2 YYREEE, per germline (reference sequence). The CDR3 has 16 amino acids. The CDR3 nucleotides are TGTGCCAGCAGCACCCCGGACTCCGCCTCCTACAATGAGCAGTTCTTC. Translation: CASSTPDSASYNEQFF.

The CDR3 DNA reads TGTGCCAGCTCACCTTCAGCGGGGGGGCGGACAGATACGCAGTATTTT. The encoded protein is CASSPSAGGRTDTQYF. The chain links TRBV18 to TRBJ2-3; TRBD2 agrees at 10 bases. The CDR3 consists of 16 residues. Germline V gene data show CDR1 as KGHSH and CDR2 as LQKENI. Losses at the gene ends were 3 bases for V and 3 bases for J; bases not matched to a gene: 6.

The J gene is TRBJ2-2, the V gene TRBV19; 9 nucleotides align to TRBD2. Germline V CDR1 and CDR2: LNHDA, SQIVND (reference sequence). The CDR3 sequence is 16 residues long. V shed 7 bases, J shed 0 bases, and the junction held 6 bases outside the gene matches. The CDR3 spells CASIMAGGTNTGELFF. Written as DNA, the CDR3 is TGTGCCAGTATAATGGCGGGGGGGACGAACACCGGGGAGCTGTTTTTT.

This clone showed up just once. The chain uses TRBV27 and TRBJ1-5; the D gene is possibly TRBD1 (5 bases). The V end lost 8 bases, the J end lost 0 bases, and 11 bases lay between the germline ends. CDR1 is MNHEY, CDR2 SMNVEV, per germline (reference sequence). The CDR3 runs to 14 residues. The CDR3 loop reads CASHRGYSNQPQHF. DNA of the CDR3: TGTGCCAGCCATAGGGGATATAGCAATCAGCCCCAGCATTTT.

In nucleotides, the CDR3 is TGCGCCAGCAGTGTGACAGGGGGGAACACTGAAGCTTTCTTT. It yields the protein CASSVTGGNTEAFF. The J gene is TRBJ1-1, the V gene TRBV10-1; the match to TRBD1 covers 9 bases. The CDR3 sequence is 14 residues long. Germline trimming cut 4 bases from V and 1 base from J; bases unmatched to any gene: 1. CDR1 and CDR2 (germline): WNHNN, SYGVQD (reference sequence).

The chain is built from TRBV7-2 and TRBJ1-5; D remains ambiguous. Germline CDR1 is SGHTA and CDR2 is FQGNSA. V was pared by 1 base and J by 7 bases, with 14 bases between. The CDR3 totals 15 residues. CDR3 sequence: CASSLGGFGQQPQHF. The CDR3 DNA reads as TGTGCCAGCAGCTTAGGGGGTTTCGGGCAACAGCCCCAGCATTTT. Full variable domain (rest looked up from reference TRBV7-2 and TRBJ1-5): GAGVSQSPSNKVTEKGKDVELRCDPISGHTALYWYRQSLGQGLEFLIYFQGNSAPDKSGLPSDRFSAERTGGSVSTLTIQRTQQEDSAVYLCASSLGGFGQQPQHFGDGTRLSIL.

This chain connects TRBV7-9 to TRBJ1-4; D is ambiguous. This CDR3 region has 12 residues. V lost 5 bases and J lost 5, with 6 bases in between. Looked up from germline, CDR1 is SEHNR and CDR2 is FQNEAQ (reference sequence). The DNA of the CDR3 is TGTGCCAGCAGCGATGTAAATGAAAAACTGTTTTTT. Translated, it gives CASSDVNEKLFF.

This chain joins TRBV6-1 and TRBJ2-3; 9 bases map to TRBD1. The CDR3 covers 15 residues. V lost 2 bases to trimming and J lost 4 bases; unmatched junction nucleotides: 4. From germline, CDR1 is MNHNS and CDR2 SASEGT. The CDR3 spells CASSETGGSSDTQYF. The DNA for the CDR3 is TGTGCCAGCAGTGAAACAGGGGGCAGCTCAGATACGCAGTATTTT.

A single count supports this clone. This chain joins TRBV9 and TRBJ1-2; D gene uncertain. CDR3 length: 18 amino acids. The ends were cut back, 2 bases at V and 0 bases at J, with 20 bases in the middle. Germline-derived CDR1 and CDR2 are SGDLS and YYNGEE. This chain's CDR3 is CASSVNPFGPTPNYGYTF. CDR3 DNA sequence: TGTGCCAGCAGCGTTAACCCCTTTGGACCTACTCCTAACTATGGCTACACCTTC.

This clone has more than one count but fewer than ten. The genes are TRBV6-1 and TRBJ2-7; tentatively, D is TRBD1 or TRBD2 (5 bases each). The V gene lost 7 bases and the J gene lost 3 bases, with 13 bases spanning the gap. Germline V gene data show CDR1 as MNHNS and CDR2 as SASEGT. The CDR3 is 13 residues long. CDR3 sequence reads: CASTPGAFYEQYF. In nucleotides, the CDR3 is TGTGCCAGCACCCCCGGGGCTTTCTACGAGCAGTACTTC.

This clone has just a few counts. V is TRBV7-9 and J is TRBJ2-5, with TRBD1 identical over 8 bases. The CDR3 runs 17 residues. Unmatched junction bases numbered 11, after V lost 2 bases and J lost 3 bases. Looked up from germline, CDR1 is SEHNR and CDR2 is FQNEAQ (reference sequence). CDR3: CASSLHLGQAWEETQYF. The CDR3 nucleotides read TGTGCCAGCAGCTTACATTTGGGACAGGCATGGGAAGAGACCCAGTACTTC.